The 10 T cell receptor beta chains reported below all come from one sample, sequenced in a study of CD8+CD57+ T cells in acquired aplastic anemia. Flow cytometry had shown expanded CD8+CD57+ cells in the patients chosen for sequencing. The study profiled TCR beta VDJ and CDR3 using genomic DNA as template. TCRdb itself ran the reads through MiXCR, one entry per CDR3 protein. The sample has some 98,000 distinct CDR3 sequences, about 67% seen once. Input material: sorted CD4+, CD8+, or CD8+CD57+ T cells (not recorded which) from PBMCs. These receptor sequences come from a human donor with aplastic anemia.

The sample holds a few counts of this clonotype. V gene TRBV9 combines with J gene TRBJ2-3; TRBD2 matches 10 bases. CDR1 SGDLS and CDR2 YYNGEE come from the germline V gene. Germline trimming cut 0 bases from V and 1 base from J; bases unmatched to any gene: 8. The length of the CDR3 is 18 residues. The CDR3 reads CASSVGGGGLARTDTQYF. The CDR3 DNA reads TGTGCCAGCAGCGTAGGAGGGGGGGGACTAGCGCGCACAGATACGCAGTATTTT.

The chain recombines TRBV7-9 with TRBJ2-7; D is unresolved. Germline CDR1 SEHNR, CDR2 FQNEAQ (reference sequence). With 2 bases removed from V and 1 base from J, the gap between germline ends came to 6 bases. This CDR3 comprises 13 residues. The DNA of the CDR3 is TGTGCCAGCAGCTTATTCCCTTCCTACGAGCAGTACTTC. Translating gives CASSLFPSYEQYF.

For the CDR3, the DNA is TGTGCCAGCAGCTTAGTTCGGGAGACCCAGTACTTC. Translation gives CASSLVRETQYF. J is TRBJ2-5 and V is TRBV7-4; D gene uncertain. CDR3 length: 12 amino acids. V was trimmed by 1 base and J by 5 bases, leaving 5 bases between them. Germline V lookup: CDR1 SGHVT, CDR2 SQSDAQ.

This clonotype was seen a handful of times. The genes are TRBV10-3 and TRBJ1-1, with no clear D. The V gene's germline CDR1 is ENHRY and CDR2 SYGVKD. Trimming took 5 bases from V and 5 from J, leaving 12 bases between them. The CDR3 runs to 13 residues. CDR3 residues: CAISWGERTEAFF. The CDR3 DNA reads TGTGCCATCAGTTGGGGAGAGAGGACTGAAGCTTTCTTT.

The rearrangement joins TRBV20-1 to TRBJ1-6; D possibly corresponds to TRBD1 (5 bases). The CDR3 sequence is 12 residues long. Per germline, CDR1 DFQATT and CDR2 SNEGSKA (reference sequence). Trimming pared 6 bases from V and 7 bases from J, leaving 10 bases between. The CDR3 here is CSAQGGNSPLHF. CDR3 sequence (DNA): TGCAGTGCCCAGGGAGGAAATTCACCCCTCCACTTT.

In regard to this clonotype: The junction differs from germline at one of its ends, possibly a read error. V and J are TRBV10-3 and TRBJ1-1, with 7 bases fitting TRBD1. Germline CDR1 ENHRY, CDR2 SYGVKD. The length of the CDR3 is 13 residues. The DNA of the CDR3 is TGTACCATCAGGGGGACCGAAGGGAATGAAGCTTTCTTT. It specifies CTIRGTEGNEAFF.

The CDR3 here is CASSSGLGEGDTQYF. DNA of the CDR3: TGTGCCAGCAGCTCCGGCTTGGGGGAAGGAGATACGCAGTATTTT. The chain joins TRBV13 to TRBJ2-3; the D call may be TRBD1 or TRBD2 (5 bases each). Germline V gene data show CDR1 as PRHDT and CDR2 as FYEKMQ (reference sequence). V lost 4 bases, J lost 5 bases, and 16 bases lay in between. This CDR3 contains 15 residues.

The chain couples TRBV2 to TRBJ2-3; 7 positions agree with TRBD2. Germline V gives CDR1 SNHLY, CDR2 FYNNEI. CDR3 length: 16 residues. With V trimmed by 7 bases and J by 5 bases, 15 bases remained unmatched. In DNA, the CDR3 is TGTGCCAGCACCCTAATGGCTAGCGGTGGTTTAGATACGCAGTATTTT. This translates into CASTLMASGGLDTQYF.

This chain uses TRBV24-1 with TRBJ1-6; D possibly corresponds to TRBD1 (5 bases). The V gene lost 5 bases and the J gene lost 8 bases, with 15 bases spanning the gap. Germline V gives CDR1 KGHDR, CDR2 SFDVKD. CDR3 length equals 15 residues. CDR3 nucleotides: TGTGCCACCAGTGCCTTGACAGTCCCGGATTCACCCCTCCACTTT. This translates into CATSALTVPDSPLHF.

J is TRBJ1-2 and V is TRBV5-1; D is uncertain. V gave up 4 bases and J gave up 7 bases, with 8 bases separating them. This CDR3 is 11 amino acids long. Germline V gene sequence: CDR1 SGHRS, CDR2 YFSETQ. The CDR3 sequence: CASSTEAGYTF. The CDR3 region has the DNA TGCGCCAGCAGCACCGAGGCTGGCTACACCTTC.